Reported below is one T cell receptor beta chain. Ten or more counts support this clonotype. What antigen it recognizes has not been identified. The input lacks base qualities; no much larger clone sits a single base away. The data belong to a study of read filtering for tumor transcriptome and immune sequencing (dated by TCRdb to 2020 to 2022). About the full investigation: Of the patients in the cohort, 16 to 20 were male and 14 to 15 were female, and their mean age was 65.9 years, with a range of about 47 to 80. TCR-region mapped reads per sample ranged from about 4.05 to 11 million with IR-seq versus only roughly 85 to 1273 with RNA-seq. After DNase treatment, whole-transcriptome libraries were prepared with the TruSeq RNA Access Library Prep Kit. Using the same bone marrow samples, the study compared TCR repertoires obtained by targeted immune repertoire sequencing with those obtained by bulk whole-transcriptome sequencing. By revised international staging, under 10 patients were R-ISS I, approximately 15 were R-ISS II and 7 were R-ISS III. One of the main goals was to work out a read-filtering strategy for immune repertoire data, in particular whether clonotypes backed by only a single read should be removed.

TCR libraries were constructed from about 400 ng RNA using the Immunoverse kit, and molecular barcoded adaptors covering alpha/delta and beta/gamma chains were employed. TCR library preparation used the same RNA that was used for transcriptome sequencing. TCR libraries were sequenced on an Illumina HiSeq 4000 with 2 x 150 cycles. Under the source paper's analysis protocol: Using MiXCR, which included quality filtering and error correction, TCR reads were aligned to human V, D, J and C references and then assembled into CDR3 clonotypes. The tcR package in R was used for analysis of clonotype counts and gene usage diversity. Raw mapping reads were checked after the RNA-seq reads had been mapped by STAR aligner version 2.5.3a onto the human GRCh37 genome. IR-seq fastq files were randomly downsampled with Seqtk 1.3 to test the effect of sequencing depth on detected clonotypes. TCRdb redid the processing of the public reads, applying fastp at Q25 and MiXCR, and retained in-frame beta chains. Entries are consolidated by CDR3 protein sequence, retaining the most common genes and DNA. The V and J calls were not made by the authors but by TCRdb's processing. The sample data list more than 55,000 distinct CDR3 sequences, and 20% to 25% of these were observed just once. About a sixth of the sample is taken by the ten largest.

Bone marrow was sampled from every patient at the time of active disease. Ficoll-Hypaque density gradient centrifugation was used to isolate bone marrow mononuclear cells. To remove myeloma plasma cells, the cells were labeled with CD138 magnetic microbeads on a MACS separator, and CD138-negative cells were then collected by negative selection. Flow cytometry with CD138 antibodies on an Attune NxT was used to check how pure the isolated cells were. Total RNA was extracted with TRIzol reagent and quantified with a NanoDrop spectrophotometer. For each patient, the CD138-negative bone marrow sample underwent paired RNA-seq and IR-seq. Trimming removed 5 bases from V and 5 bases from J; the gene matches leave 10 bases unexplained. Per the germline V gene, SNHLY is the CDR1 and FYNNEI is the CDR2. The CDR3 covers 15 residues, taking in both the cysteine and the phenylalanine. The sequence is cut down to CDR3 DNA, 45 bases in frame from base 1.

Study-level results and caveats: Single-read clonotypes made up roughly 80% of clonotypes but about 3.2% of total reads in IR-seq, and under 75% of clonotypes and 44.6% of reads in RNA-seq. Compared with RNA-seq, IR-seq captured clonotypes at much greater depth and more reliably, and a smaller IR-seq throughput was enough to identify most of the shared clonotypes. Removing single-read clonotypes increased the correlation between IR-seq and RNA-seq shared clonotype proportions. The sorted CD138-negative fraction was composed of a mixed bone marrow immune population rather than of purified T cells.

The clonotype originates from a donor aged 40 or older with multiple myeloma. The sequenced sample was a population of CD138-negative cells sorted from bone marrow. The sample's cell subset or site label is to be understood as: bone marrow mononuclear cells depleted of CD138+ plasma/myeloma cells by negative magnetic selection. The rearranged chain carries TRBV2 and TRBJ2-3; 7 central bases correspond to TRBD1. CDR3 region: CASSLRGREGDTQYF. The DNA sequence is given as TGTGCCAGCAGTCTAAGGGGGCGAGAGGGAGATACGCAGTATTTT. The full variable domain, with segments outside the CDR3 supplied by the reference TRBV2 and TRBJ2-3 proteins, appears as EPEVTQTPSHQVTQMGQEVILRCVPISNHLYFYWYRQILGQKVEFLVSFYNNEISEKSEIFDDQFSVERPDGSNFTLKIRSTKLEDSAMYFCASSLRGREGDTQYFGPGTRLTVL.